Presented here are 14 T cell receptor beta chains from one specimen sequenced in a study of vaccination and CD4 T cells after COVID-19. The study sequenced cultured CD4+ T cell DNA using the Oncomine TCR Beta short-read assay. TCRdb re-derived calls from the PCR reads in MiXCR, one entry per CDR3 protein. Of tens of thousands of distinct CDR3 sequences listed, 45% to 65% are singletons. For these receptors, no antigen is known. Stated treatment: approximately nine-day PBMC culture with coronavirus spike peptide pools or control peptides (ViraFEST assay). The source material was CD4+ T cells from blood, cultured in vitro. The receptors were sampled from a human donor who had recovered from COVID-19.

The V gene is TRBV19, the J gene TRBJ2-7; D unclear. Germline V gives CDR1 LNHDA, CDR2 SQIVND (reference sequence). The V end lost 0 bases, the J end lost 0 bases, and 6 bases lay between the germline ends. The CDR3 consists of 14 residues. The CDR3 is CASSIEPTSYEQYF. The CDR3 DNA is TGTGCCAGTAGTATAGAGCCGACCTCCTACGAGCAGTACTTC.

This clonotype appeared a single time. V usage is TRBV27 and J usage is TRBJ2-1, with TRBD1 as a possible D gene (6 bases). V was clipped by 0 bases and J by 6 bases, with 18 bases between them. Germline assignment: CDR1 MNHEY and CDR2 SMNVEV (reference sequence). This CDR3 comprises 17 residues. CDR3 bases: TGTGCCAGCAGTTTATCCCCTACAGGGTTATCGGGCAATGAGCAGTTCTTC. Translated: CASSLSPTGLSGNEQFF.

V is TRBV25-1 and J is TRBJ1-5, with D unclear. The CDR3 extends over 15 amino acids. CDR1 is MGHDK, CDR2 SYGVNS, per germline. V lost 6 bases and J 3 bases, leaving 15 bases between the germline ends. CDR3 DNA sequence: TGTGCCAGCAGCCCCAAAGGGTATGACAATCAGCCCCAGCATTTT. Amino acids: CASSPKGYDNQPQHF.

This chain connects TRBV7-2 to TRBJ2-2; tentatively, D is TRBD1 (6 bases). Germline V lookup: CDR1 SGHTA, CDR2 FQGNSA. Deletions cut 2 bases from V and 4 bases from J, with 8 bases between. This CDR3 is built from 14 residues. CDR3 loop: CASSLNRATGELFF. In nucleotides, the CDR3 is TGTGCCAGCAGCTTAAACAGGGCCACCGGGGAGCTGTTTTTT. The full variable domain, rest sourced from reference TRBV7-2 and TRBJ2-2, is GAGVSQSPSNKVTEKGKDVELRCDPISGHTALYWYRQSLGQGLEFLIYFQGNSAPDKSGLPSDRFSAERTGGSVSTLTIQRTQQEDSAVYLCASSLNRATGELFFGEGSRLTVL.

J is TRBJ2-1 and V is TRBV7-8; D is perhaps TRBD1 (6 bases). V gave up 5 bases and J gave up 4 bases, with 18 bases separating them. CDR3 length equals 16 residues. From germline, CDR1 is SGHVS and CDR2 FQNEAQ. The CDR3, as DNA: TGTGCCAGCAGCCGATCCCGGCAGGGGCTATACAATGAGCAGTTCTTC. It codes for CASSRSRQGLYNEQFF.

This clonotype was seen more than once but under ten times. The chain joins TRBV19 to TRBJ1-5; D is possibly TRBD1 (5 bases). Germline V lookup: CDR1 LNHDA, CDR2 SQIVND (reference sequence). Trimming left V 4 bases short and J 6 bases short, with 16 bases between. CDR3 length: 15 residues. This chain's CDR3 is CASSNTGDRGQPQHF. CDR3 sequence (DNA): TGTGCCAGTAGTAATACGGGGGATCGTGGTCAGCCCCAGCATTTT. The whole variable domain, filled in from reference TRBV19 and TRBJ1-5, reads DGGITQSPKYLFRKEGQNVTLSCEQNLNHDAMYWYRQDPGQGLRLIYYSQIVNDFQKGDIAEGYSVSREKKESFPLTVTSAQKNPTAFYLCASSNTGDRGQPQHFGDGTRLSIL.

J is TRBJ2-7 and V is TRBV19; 11 nucleotides align to TRBD1. The CDR3 runs 16 residues. From germline, CDR1 is LNHDA and CDR2 SQIVND (reference sequence). V lost 3 bases and J lost 1; bases outside the gene matches: 5. The CDR3 nucleotides read TGTGCCAGTAGTATCTCGGGACAGGGGGGGTCCTACGAGCAGTACTTC. Translated: CASSISGQGGSYEQYF.

V is TRBV18 and J is TRBJ2-7; 7 bases match TRBD1. This CDR3 contains 12 residues. Germline CDR1 is KGHSH and CDR2 is LQKENI. The V and J ends lost 6 bases and 7 bases, in that order; junction bases with no gene match: 6. The CDR3 bases are TGTGCCAGCTCTCCCGCAGGGGGAGAGCAGTACTTC. This sequence encodes CASSPAGGEQYF.

The rearrangement links TRBV19 to TRBJ1-5; the D gene is possibly TRBD1 (5 bases). CDR3 length: 14 residues. The V and J ends lost 5 bases and 4 bases respectively, with 12 bases between them. CDR1 is LNHDA and CDR2 is SQIVND in the germline V gene (reference sequence). CDR3 protein: CASSGRVGNQPQHF. CDR3 DNA: TGTGCCAGTAGTGGCAGGGTAGGGAATCAGCCCCAGCATTTT.

This clonotype was seen a handful of times. The gene calls are TRBV27 and TRBJ1-2; perhaps TRBD1 as D (6 bases). The germline V gene has CDR1 MNHEY and CDR2 SMNVEV (reference sequence). This CDR3 has 14 amino acids. V was cut by 7 bases and J by 8 bases, with 20 bases left in between. The CDR3, as DNA: TGTGCCAGCACTGGCCTCGCAGGGGCGGGAGGCTACACCTTC. As protein: CASTGLAGAGGYTF.

The V and J genes are TRBV11-3 and TRBJ1-2; TRBD1 might be the D (5 bases). Trimming left V 4 bases short and J 4 bases short, with 16 bases between. Looked up from germline, CDR1 is SGHNT and CDR2 is YENEEA. The length of the CDR3 is 15 residues. For the CDR3, the DNA is TGTGCCAGCAGCTCCTCCCGGCAGGGCCCCTATGGCTACACCTTC. As protein: CASSSSRQGPYGYTF.

V usage is TRBV11-3 and J usage is TRBJ2-2; TRBD2 matches 13 bases. V trimming: 5 bases; J trimming: 6 bases; junction bases outside the gene matches: 3. Germline V gene lookup returns CDR1 SGHNT and CDR2 YENEEA. The CDR3 contains 15 residues. The CDR3 reads CASSATSGGAGELFF. DNA for the CDR3: TGTGCCAGCAGCGCAACTAGCGGGGGGGCCGGGGAGCTGTTTTTT.

The chain has TRBV24-1 and TRBJ2-1; the match to TRBD2 covers 9 bases. This CDR3 region has 16 residues. Trimming removed 3 bases from V and 4 bases from J; junction bases left unmatched: 6. CDR1 and CDR2 from the germline V gene are KGHDR and SFDVKD. CDR3 amino acids: CATSDTAGGTYNEQFF. CDR3 nucleotide sequence: TGTGCCACCAGTGATACAGCGGGAGGAACATACAATGAGCAGTTCTTC.

The chain combines TRBV7-8 with TRBJ1-5, with D tentatively TRBD1 (6 bases). The V gene's germline CDR1 is SGHVS and CDR2 FQNEAQ. The CDR3 spans 16 residues. Trimming cost V 1 base and J 9 bases, with 19 bases left between them. The CDR3 bases are TGTGCCAGCAGCTTAGTCGGTAGGGGGGGCGAGAGGCCCCAGCATTTT. Protein product: CASSLVGRGGERPQHF.